These 30 T cell receptor beta chains originate from one sample sequenced in a study of blood T cell repertoires in COVID-19. Some clones are missing from TCRdb's copy, which holds only in-frame ones; the method was immunoSEQ multiplex PCR. The table has over 80,000 clones, approximately 89% seen once. Sequencing input: peripheral blood. The origin of the receptors is a human donor in a cohort sampled during active COVID-19.

The chain carries TRBV9 and TRBJ1-1; 8 nucleotides match TRBD1. The CDR3 is 15 residues long. In germline, CDR1 is SGDLS, CDR2 YYNGEE. The trim removed 2 bases at V and 0 bases at J, leaving 3 bases unmatched. The DNA for the CDR3 is TGTGCCAGCAGCGTGGGGACAGGATTGAACACTGAAGCTTTCTTT. Translation gives CASSVGTGLNTEAFF.

This clone is a singleton in its sample. The rearrangement uses TRBV7-2 and TRBJ2-2; the D gene is possibly TRBD2 (6 bases). This CDR3 spans 15 amino acids. The V end lost 3 bases, the J end lost 0 bases, and 8 bases lay between the germline ends. CDR1 is SGHTA, CDR2 FQGNSA, per germline. The CDR3 loop is CASSLGLTNTGELFF. CDR3 DNA sequence: TGTGCCAGCAGCTTGGGACTGACGAACACCGGGGAGCTGTTTTTT.

V usage is TRBV12-3 or TRBV12-4 and J usage is TRBJ2-5; D is undetermined. The CDR3 sequence is 12 residues long. The V and J ends lost 6 bases and 6 bases respectively, with 11 bases between them. Here the CDR3 reads CASRYSFQTQYF. Here the CDR3 DNA reads TGTGCCAGCAGGTACAGTTTCCAGACCCAGTACTTC.

Many counts were recorded for this clone. The same CDR3 is also encoded by other DNA sequences in this sample. J is TRBJ2-7 and V is TRBV5-1, with D perhaps TRBD2 (6 bases). Trimming cost V 4 bases and J 4 bases, with 9 bases left between them. The CDR3 has 12 amino acids. Germline CDR1 reads SGHRS; CDR2 reads YFSETQ. In DNA form, the CDR3 reads TGCGCCAGCAGCCCCGGGGGTTACGAGCAGTACTTC. Its protein is CASSPGGYEQYF.

For the CDR3, the DNA is TGTGCCAGCAGCCAATTAGGAACGGGGAACACCGGGGAGCTGTTTTTT. Protein: CASSQLGTGNTGELFF. This chain connects TRBV14 to TRBJ2-2, with no clear D. This CDR3 is built from 16 residues. V was shortened by 2 bases and J by 1 base, with 11 bases between the two germline ends. Germline V CDR1 and CDR2: SGHDN, FVKESK.

This sequence joins TRBV28 and TRBJ2-3; tentative D call: TRBD2 (5 bases). CDR1 and CDR2 (germline): MDHEN, SYDVKM. V shed 5 bases and J shed 0 bases, with 9 bases lying between them. This CDR3 comprises 14 residues. The CDR3 sequence: CASSAASSTDTQYF. CDR3 nucleotide sequence: TGTGCCAGCAGTGCAGCTAGCAGCACAGATACGCAGTATTTT. The variable domain in full, with the rest retrieved from reference TRBV28 and TRBJ2-3, is DVKVTQSSRYLVKRTGEKVFLECVQDMDHENMFWYRQDPGLGLRLIYFSYDVKMKEKGDIPEGYSVSREKKERFSLILESASTNQTSMYLCASSAASSTDTQYFGPGTRLTVL.

The V and J genes are TRBV9 and TRBJ2-1; 7 nucleotides align to TRBD1. V trimming: 0 bases; J trimming: 4 bases; junction bases outside the gene matches: 7. This CDR3 comprises 16 residues. Germline CDR1 reads SGDLS; CDR2 reads YYNGEE. DNA for the CDR3: TGTGCCAGCAGCGTAGATCAGGGACAGTATTACAATGAGCAGTTCTTC. It specifies CASSVDQGQYYNEQFF. Full variable domain (missing parts from reference TRBV9 and TRBJ2-1): DSGVTQTPKHLITATGQRVTLRCSPRSGDLSVYWYQQSLDQGLQFLIQYYNGEERAKGNILERFSAQQFPDLHSELNLSSLELGDSALYFCASSVDQGQYYNEQFFGPGTRLTVL.

In its sample, this clone was seen once. The chain couples TRBV5-6 to TRBJ2-3; 11 nucleotides match TRBD2. CDR3 length: 16 residues. Germline CDR1 is SGHDT and CDR2 is YYEEEE. J lost 5 bases, V lost 4 bases, and 9 bases had no gene match. CDR3: CASSPGLAARGDTQYF. For the CDR3, the DNA is TGTGCCAGCAGCCCGGGACTAGCGGCTCGAGGAGATACGCAGTATTTT. Supplemented by reference TRBV5-6 and TRBJ2-3, the full variable domain reads DAGVTQSPTHLIKTRGQQVTLRCSPKSGHDTVSWYQQALGQGPQFIFQYYEEEERQRGNFPDRFSGHQFPNYSSELNVNALLLGDSALYLCASSPGLAARGDTQYFGPGTRLTVL.

This sequence joins TRBV15 and TRBJ2-3, with 7 nucleotides matching TRBD1. Looked up from germline, CDR1 is LNHNV and CDR2 is YYDKDF (reference sequence). The length of the CDR3 is 13 residues. The trim removed 0 bases at V and 9 bases at J, leaving 3 bases unmatched. This CDR3 is CATSRDRGYTQYF. For the CDR3, the DNA is TGTGCCACCAGCAGAGACAGGGGGTACACGCAGTATTTT.

The chain is built from TRBV28 and TRBJ2-2; no firm D call. The V gene's germline CDR1 is MDHEN and CDR2 SYDVKM. Trimming pared 4 bases from V and 1 base from J, leaving 7 bases between. This CDR3 is 14 amino acids long. DNA of the CDR3: TGTGCCAGCAGTTCATCAGGGAACACCGGGGAGCTGTTTTTT. This translates into CASSSSGNTGELFF.

This CDR3 reads CASSRGHITEAFF. CDR3 nucleotide sequence: TGTGCCAGCAGCAGGGGGCATATCACTGAAGCTTTCTTT. This chain joins TRBV7-6 and TRBJ1-1; 7 bases map to TRBD1. Germline CDR1 SGHVS, CDR2 FNYEAQ. The CDR3 spans 13 residues. V dropped 5 bases and J dropped 4; count of bases not matched to a gene: 4.

The chain employs TRBV19 and TRBJ1-6, with unresolved D. Trimming shortened V by 5 bases and J by 0 bases, and 23 bases separated the two germline ends. The CDR3 runs to 20 residues. The germline gives CDR1 LNHDA, CDR2 SQIVND (reference sequence). CDR3 sequence reads: CASSPFPGLTSSSYNSPLHF. CDR3 nucleotide sequence: TGTGCCAGTAGTCCCTTCCCCGGCCTGACATCAAGCTCCTATAATTCACCCCTCCACTTT.

This chain links TRBV5-1 with TRBJ2-7, with a possible D match to TRBD1 (6 bases). CDR3 length: 16 residues. CDR1 is SGHRS and CDR2 is YFSETQ in the germline V gene. The ends were cut back, 2 bases at V and 3 bases at J, with 18 bases in the middle. Here the CDR3 DNA reads TGCGCCAGCAGCTTAACTGACAGGCACCTTTTCTACGAGCAGTACTTC. Translated, it gives CASSLTDRHLFYEQYF.

The chain carries TRBV19 and TRBJ1-1; no definite D call. The CDR3 extends over 14 amino acids. Trimming took 10 bases from V and 1 from J, leaving 16 bases between them. CDR1 and CDR2 from the germline V gene are LNHDA and SQIVND (reference sequence). CDR3 region: CATRARETNTEAFF. The CDR3 DNA is TGTGCCACCCGCGCGCGGGAGACGAACACTGAAGCTTTCTTT.

Points on this clone: In the same sample, other DNA sequences code for this CDR3. The rearrangement links TRBV28 to TRBJ2-7; D might be TRBD2 (5 bases). V was pared by 1 base and J by 0 bases, with 10 bases between. This CDR3 comprises 15 residues. Germline CDR1 MDHEN, CDR2 SYDVKM. CDR3 in amino acids: CASSLLGDNSYEQYF. CDR3 DNA: TGTGCCAGCAGTTTATTGGGAGACAACTCCTACGAGCAGTACTTC.

The J gene is TRBJ1-2, the V gene TRBV3-1 (or the pseudogene TRBV3-2); D gene uncertain. The germline CDR1 and CDR2 sequences are LGHDT and YNNKEL (reference sequence). The CDR3 extends over 14 amino acids. The V gene lost 0 bases and the J gene lost 7 bases, with 12 bases spanning the gap. This CDR3 reads CASSQEQLSFGYTF. As DNA, the CDR3 is TGTGCCAGCAGCCAAGAACAGTTATCGTTTGGCTACACCTTC.

The chain links TRBV6-6 to TRBJ1-2; D is ambiguous. The CDR3 is made up of 13 amino acids. CDR1 and CDR2 (germline): MNHNY, SVGAGI (reference sequence). Trimming left V 5 bases short and J 8 bases short, with 15 bases between. The CDR3 reads CASSGREPSGYTF. In nucleotides, the CDR3 is TGTGCCAGCAGTGGCCGGGAGCCAAGCGGCTACACCTTC.

The rearrangement uses TRBV18 and TRBJ2-5; 7 bases are a match to TRBD2. V shed 1 base, J shed 1 base, and the junction held 9 bases outside the gene matches. This CDR3 has 17 residues. Germline V gene lookup returns CDR1 KGHSH and CDR2 LQKENI. The CDR3 is CASSPLSGGIAQETQYF. For the CDR3, the DNA is TGTGCCAGCTCACCACTGTCCGGGGGGATTGCCCAAGAGACCCAGTACTTC.

This sequence joins TRBV7-8 and TRBJ2-1, with TRBD2 identical over 9 bases. Germline CDR1 reads SGHVS; CDR2 reads FQNEAQ. The CDR3 spans 17 residues. V shed 3 bases, J shed 8 bases, and the junction held 14 bases outside the gene matches. DNA of the CDR3: TGTGCCAGCAGCTTGTCAGAGGGACTAGCAGGTCTCTATGAGCAGTTCTTC. This codes for CASSLSEGLAGLYEQFF.

The rearrangement links TRBV28 to TRBJ2-7; the D is unclear. Germline-derived CDR1 and CDR2 are MDHEN and SYDVKM. This CDR3 contains 10 residues. Trimming shortened V by 6 bases and J by 7 bases, and 7 bases separated the two germline ends. For the CDR3, the DNA is TGTGCCAGCAGCCTCGGGGAGCAGTACTTC. Translation: CASSLGEQYF. Using reference TRBV28 and TRBJ2-7 for the parts outside the CDR3, the full variable domain is DVKVTQSSRYLVKRTGEKVFLECVQDMDHENMFWYRQDPGLGLRLIYFSYDVKMKEKGDIPEGYSVSREKKERFSLILESASTNQTSMYLCASSLGEQYFGPGTRLTVT.

This clone came up once. The chain links TRBV7-8 to TRBJ1-1; a weak D match, TRBD1 (6 bases). CDR1 and CDR2 (germline): SGHVS, FQNEAQ. V dropped 7 bases and J dropped 5 bases, with 23 bases sitting between them. The CDR3 is 16 residues long. CDR3 nucleotide sequence: TGTGCCAGCACCTTGATTCTGAACAGGGTCTGGACTGAAGCTTTCTTT. It is translated as CASTLILNRVWTEAFF.

The chain employs TRBV27 and TRBJ2-1, with D maybe TRBD2 (6 bases). Germline values: CDR1 MNHEY, CDR2 SMNVEV (reference sequence). V gave up 1 base and J gave up 4 bases, with 11 bases separating them. This CDR3 spans 15 amino acids. CDR3 loop: CASSLLSSGYNEQFF. CDR3 DNA sequence: TGTGCCAGCAGTTTATTGTCCAGCGGGTACAATGAGCAGTTCTTC.

J is TRBJ2-1 and V is TRBV3-1 (or the pseudogene TRBV3-2), with D perhaps TRBD2 (6 bases). V lost 1 base and J 3 bases, leaving 16 bases between the germline ends. The germline V gene has CDR1 LGHDT and CDR2 YNNKEL (reference sequence). This CDR3 has 17 amino acids. The CDR3 coding sequence is TGTGCCAGCAGCCAAGCAGGAGGGCGGGCTCTCTACAATGAGCAGTTCTTC. It encodes CASSQAGGRALYNEQFF.

The gene calls are TRBV5-4 and TRBJ2-3; 11 nucleotides align to TRBD2. The CDR3 contains 17 residues. Germline CDR1 is SGHNT and CDR2 is YYREEE (reference sequence). The J segment lost 5 bases and the V segment lost 4 bases, leaving 12 bases of the junction unmatched. The CDR3 DNA is TGTGCCAGCAGCCGTAAGAGTTTAGCGGGAGGGCGAGATACGCAGTATTTT. The encoded protein is CASSRKSLAGGRDTQYF.

The V and J genes are TRBV6-5 and TRBJ1-3; a possible D gene is TRBD1 (5 bases). This CDR3 spans 14 amino acids. The V gene lost 7 bases and the J gene lost 0 bases, with 10 bases spanning the gap. The germline CDR1 and CDR2 sequences are MNHEY and SVGAGI. The CDR3 sequence is CASTLGRSGNTIYF. CDR3 coding DNA: TGTGCCAGCACTCTGGGGCGCTCTGGAAACACCATATATTTT.

The J gene is TRBJ1-4, the V gene TRBV7-8; 9 bases are a match to TRBD1. This CDR3 is 13 amino acids long. CDR1 is SGHVS and CDR2 is FQNEAQ in the germline V gene. V was clipped by 5 bases and J by 6 bases; unmatched bases: 1. DNA of the CDR3: TGTGCCAGCAGCGGGACAGGGTATGAAAAACTGTTTTTT. Translating it yields CASSGTGYEKLFF. Variable domain in full (rest from reference TRBV7-8 and TRBJ1-4): GAGVSQSPRYKVAKRGQDVALRCDPISGHVSLFWYQQALGQGPEFLTYFQNEAQLDKSGLPSDRFFAERPEGSVSTLKIQRTQQEDSAVYLCASSGTGYEKLFFGSGTQLSVL.

The CDR3 DNA sequence: TGTGCCAGCAGCCAGGGACAGCACACTGAAGCTTTCTTT. Residues: CASSQGQHTEAFF. V and J are TRBV9 and TRBJ1-1; 7 nucleotides line up with TRBD1. J lost 3 bases, V lost 4 bases, and 3 bases had no gene match. Germline V gene lookup returns CDR1 SGDLS and CDR2 YYNGEE. The length of the CDR3 is 13 residues.

The chain carries TRBV7-2 and TRBJ2-5, with 7 bases fitting TRBD2. The CDR3 extends over 18 amino acids. V lost 3 bases and J lost 0; bases outside the gene matches: 13. The germline CDR1 and CDR2 sequences are SGHTA and FQGNSA. The CDR3 sequence is CASSFYPGLNPYQETQYF. The CDR3 DNA follows: TGTGCCAGCAGCTTCTACCCGGGACTAAATCCGTACCAAGAGACCCAGTACTTC.

This clone was detected ten times or more. The chain uses TRBV20-1 and TRBJ2-3; tentative D call: TRBD2 (6 bases). Per the germline V gene, CDR1 is DFQATT and CDR2 is SNEGSKA (reference sequence). Trimming removed 3 bases at V and 0 bases at J, with 16 bases between. The CDR3 has 16 residues. For the CDR3, the DNA is TGCAGTGCTAGTTCAGCGGGCTCGACTAGCACAGATACGCAGTATTTT. Its translation is CSASSAGSTSTDTQYF.

This clone has a handful of counts. The chain has TRBV28 and TRBJ1-1; a weak D match, TRBD1 (5 bases). The CDR3 has 16 residues. CDR1 is MDHEN, CDR2 SYDVKM, per germline. Trimming took off 4 bases at V and 4 bases at J, with 19 bases between the two ends. The CDR3 DNA is TGTGCCAGCAGTTCGGGACTTCGGACCCTGCCCACTGAAGCTTTCTTT. Translated: CASSSGLRTLPTEAFF.